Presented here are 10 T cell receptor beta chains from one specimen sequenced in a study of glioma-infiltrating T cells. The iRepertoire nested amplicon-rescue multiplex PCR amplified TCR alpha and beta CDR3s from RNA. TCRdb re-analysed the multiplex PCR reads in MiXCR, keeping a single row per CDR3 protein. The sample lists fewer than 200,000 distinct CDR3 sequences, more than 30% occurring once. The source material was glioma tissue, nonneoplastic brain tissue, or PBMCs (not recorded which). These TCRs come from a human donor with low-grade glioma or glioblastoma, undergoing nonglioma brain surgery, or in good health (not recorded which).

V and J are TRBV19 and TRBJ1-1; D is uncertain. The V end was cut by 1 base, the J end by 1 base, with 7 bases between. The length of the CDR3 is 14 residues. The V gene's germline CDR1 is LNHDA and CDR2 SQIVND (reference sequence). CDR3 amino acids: CASSIGQPNTEAFF. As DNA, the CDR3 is TGTGCCAGTAGTATAGGTCAGCCGAACACTGAAGCTTTCTTT. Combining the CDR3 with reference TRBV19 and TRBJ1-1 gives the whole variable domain DGGITQSPKYLFRKEGQNVTLSCEQNLNHDAMYWYRQDPGQGLRLIYYSQIVNDFQKGDIAEGYSVSREKKESFPLTVTSAQKNPTAFYLCASSIGQPNTEAFFGQGTRLTVV.

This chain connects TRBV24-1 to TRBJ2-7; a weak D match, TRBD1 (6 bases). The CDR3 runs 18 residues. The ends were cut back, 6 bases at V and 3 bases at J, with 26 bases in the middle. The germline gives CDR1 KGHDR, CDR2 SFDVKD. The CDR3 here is CATSYLPLTGSVNYEQYF. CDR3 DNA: TGTGCCACCAGTTACCTACCCCTGACAGGTTCCGTTAACTACGAGCAGTACTTC.

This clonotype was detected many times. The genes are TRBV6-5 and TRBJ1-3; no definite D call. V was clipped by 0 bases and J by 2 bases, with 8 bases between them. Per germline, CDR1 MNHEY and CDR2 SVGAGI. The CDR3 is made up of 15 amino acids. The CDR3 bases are TGTGCCAGCAGTTACTCTGAGGGAACTGGAAACACCATATATTTT. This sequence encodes CASSYSEGTGNTIYF.

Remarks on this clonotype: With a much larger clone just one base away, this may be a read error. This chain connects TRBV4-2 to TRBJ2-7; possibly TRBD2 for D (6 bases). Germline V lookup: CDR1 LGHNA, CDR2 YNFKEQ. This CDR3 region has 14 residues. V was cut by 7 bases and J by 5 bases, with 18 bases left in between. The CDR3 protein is CASNGSEGSNEQYF. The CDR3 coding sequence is TGTGCCAGCAACGGCTCGGAGGGTTCCAACGAGCAGTACTTC.

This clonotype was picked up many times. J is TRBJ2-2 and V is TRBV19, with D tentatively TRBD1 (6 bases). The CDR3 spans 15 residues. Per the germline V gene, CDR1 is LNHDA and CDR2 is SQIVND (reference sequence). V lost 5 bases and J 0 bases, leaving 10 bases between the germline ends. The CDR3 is CASSLPGANTGELFF. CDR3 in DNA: TGTGCCAGTAGTTTACCAGGGGCGAACACCGGGGAGCTGTTTTTT.

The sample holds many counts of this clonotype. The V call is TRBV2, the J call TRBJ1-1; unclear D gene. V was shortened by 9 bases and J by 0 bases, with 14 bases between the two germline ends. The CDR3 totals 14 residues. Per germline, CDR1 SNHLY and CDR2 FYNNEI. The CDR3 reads CASRVMAVNTEAFF. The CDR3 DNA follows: TGTGCCAGTCGAGTTATGGCCGTGAACACTGAAGCTTTCTTT. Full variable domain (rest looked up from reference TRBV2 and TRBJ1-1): EPEVTQTPSHQVTQMGQEVILRCVPISNHLYFYWYRQILGQKVEFLVSFYNNEISEKSEIFDDQFSVERPDGSNFTLKIRSTKLEDSAMYFCASRVMAVNTEAFFGQGTRLTVV.

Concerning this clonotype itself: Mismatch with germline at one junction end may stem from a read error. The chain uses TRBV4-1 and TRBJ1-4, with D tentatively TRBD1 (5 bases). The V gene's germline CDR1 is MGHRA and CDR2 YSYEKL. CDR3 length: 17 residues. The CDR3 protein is CASSLTSFGGAGERLFF. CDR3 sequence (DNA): TGCGCCAGCAGCCTCACGTCCTTCGGCGGGGCTGGAGAAAGACTGTTTTTT.

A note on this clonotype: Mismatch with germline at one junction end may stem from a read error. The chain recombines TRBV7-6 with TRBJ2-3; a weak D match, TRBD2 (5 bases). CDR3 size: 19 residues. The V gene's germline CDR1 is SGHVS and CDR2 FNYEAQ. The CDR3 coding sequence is TGTGCTAGCAGCTCGGGGATTTTCGGGTCTGAACTCGGCACAGATACGCAGTATTTT. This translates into CASSSGIFGSELGTDTQYF.

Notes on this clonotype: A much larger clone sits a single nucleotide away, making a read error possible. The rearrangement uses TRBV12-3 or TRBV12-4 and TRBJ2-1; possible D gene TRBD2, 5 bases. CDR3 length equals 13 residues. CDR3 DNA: TGTGGCAGCACCACGACACTGAGGGATGAGCAGTTCTTC. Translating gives CGSTTTLRDEQFF.

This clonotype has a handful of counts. CDR3 region: CATQRDSQETQYF. The CDR3 region has the DNA TGTGCCACTCAGCGGGACAGCCAAGAGACCCAGTACTTC. The V and J genes are TRBV7-2 and TRBJ2-5; the D gene could be TRBD1 or TRBD2 (7 bases each). The V gene lost 10 bases and the J gene lost 1 base, with 13 bases spanning the gap. The CDR3 covers 13 residues. In germline, CDR1 is SGHTA, CDR2 FQGNSA.